A selection of T cell receptor beta chains follows, all from one sample in a study of T cells in Graves' hyperthyroidism and ophthalmopathy. TCRdb ran MiXCR on the multiplex PCR reads and lists one entry per CDR3 protein. This sample has 360,000 or so distinct CDR3 sequences, with 15% to 20% found just once. Sequencing was carried out using blood. The receptors were gathered from a woman aged 35 to 49 with Graves' ophthalmopathy. Each CDR3 is given with its conserved first and last residue. A D gene is named only where the DNA matches it firmly. Only some rows state a clone size, as once, few, many or a class for expanded clones.

TRBV20-1	TRBJ1-1	.	many	TGCAGTGCTAGGGAGGACAGAGAAGCTCTCTTT	CSAREDREALF
TRBV9	TRBJ2-7	.	.	TGTGCCAGCAGCGGGGACAACGCCTACGAGCAGTACTTC	CASSGDNAYEQYF
TRBV5-1	TRBJ2-5	TRBD2	many	TGCGCCAGCAGCGCGAGTAGGACTAGCGGGAGGGAAGAGACCCAGTACTTC	CASSASRTSGREETQYF
TRBV2	TRBJ2-7	.	many	TGTGCCAGCAGTGAATCGGGCACGGGCCCCTACGAGCAGTACTTC	CASSESGTGPYEQYF
TRBV7-2	TRBJ1-5	.	few	TGTGCCAGCAGCTTACTCAGGGACGATCAGCCCCAGCATTTT	CASSLLRDDQPQHF
TRBV28	TRBJ2-7	.	many	TGTGCCAGCAGTTTGACGGCCGCCTACGAGCAGTACTTC	CASSLTAAYEQYF
TRBV6-1	TRBJ1-3	.	.	TGTGCCAGCACCCTAGAGGCGAGCTCTGGAAACACCATATATTTT	CASTLEASSGNTIYF
TRBV6-1	TRBJ2-6	.	many	TGTGCCATATTTTCCTCCTCTGGGGCCAACGTCCTGACTTTC	CAIFSSSGANVLTF
TRBV12-3/TRBV12-4	TRBJ2-6	.	many	TGTGCCAGCAGGGACAGACAGCTACGCTCTGGGGCCAACGTCCTGACTTTC	CASRDRQLRSGANVLTF
TRBV20-1	TRBJ1-5	.	many	TGCAGTTACGGACAGTCCGGCGATCAGCCCCAGCATTTT	CSYGQSGDQPQHF
TRBV7-2	TRBJ1-1	.	few	TGTGCCAGCAGCCCTATAAGATTAGGGAGCACTGAAGCTTTCTTT	CASSPIRLGSTEAFF
TRBV7-8	TRBJ2-2	.	many	TGTGCCAGCACCCACAGGCGGGTTGGTACCGGGGAGCTGTTTTTT	CASTHRRVGTGELFF
TRBV20-1	TRBJ2-3	.	few	TGCAGTGCTGTACTAGTGCGCACAGATACGCAGTATTTT	CSAVLVRTDTQYF
TRBV12-3/TRBV12-4	TRBJ1-5	TRBD1	few	TGTGCCAGCACCGGGACAGGTTCCGCTTCGGGAAATCAGCCCCAGCATTTT	CASTGTGSASGNQPQHF
TRBV7-8	TRBJ1-6	TRBD1	many	TGTGCCAGCAGCTCCGTCTCGACAGGGCGGGGATCACCCCTCCACTTT	CASSSVSTGRGSPLHF
TRBV25-1	TRBJ1-6	TRBD1	many	TGTGCCAGCAGTGACAGGGGGCGATCACCCCTCCACTTT	CASSDRGRSPLHF
TRBV5-1	TRBJ2-7	.	many	TGCGCCAGCAGTGGCATTGTGGCTGGGCCCAAAGAGCAGTACTTC	CASSGIVAGPKEQYF
TRBV20-1	TRBJ2-7	.	many	TGCAGTGCTAGAGATCCTCAGCGAGCTTCCTACGAGCAGTACTTC	CSARDPQRASYEQYF
TRBV20-1	TRBJ2-7	.	many	TGCAGTGCTTTAGGAGTGGGTCCCTACGAGCAGTACTTC	CSALGVGPYEQYF
TRBV14	TRBJ2-2	.	many	TGTGCCAGCAGCGCCGCGCCGGTCCCGACCGGGGAGCTGTTTTTT	CASSAAPVPTGELFF
TRBV27	TRBJ2-5	.	many	TGTGCCAGCAGTTTATTGACACAGCTAGAGACCCAGTACTTC	CASSLLTQLETQYF
TRBV28	TRBJ1-2	TRBD1	.	TGTGCCAGCAGAGACAGGGGGAGGGGAGGCTACACCTTC	CASRDRGRGGYTF
TRBV25-1	TRBJ1-2	.	.	TGTGCCAGCAGTGACCTGGGAAGAGTGAACGGCTACACCTTC	CASSDLGRVNGYTF
TRBV27	TRBJ2-7	TRBD1	many	TGTGCCAGCAGTCACCGGGACAGCCTCTACGAGCAGTACTTC	CASSHRDSLYEQYF
TRBV11-2	TRBJ1-2	.	many	TGTGCCAGCAGCTTAGACCGGCAGGGAGCTAACTATGGCTACACCTTC	CASSLDRQGANYGYTF
TRBV25-1	TRBJ1-5	.	many	TGTGCCAGCACCCAAGGGAATCAGCCCCAGCATTTT	CASTQGNQPQHF
TRBV12-3/TRBV12-4	TRBJ2-7	.	many	TGTGCCAGCAGTTTAGACTGGCCGGGTCGGGAGCAGTACTTC	CASSLDWPGREQYF
TRBV30	TRBJ1-2	.	many	TGTGCCTGGATAAGGGGCGCGATCGGCTATGGCTACACCTTC	CAWIRGAIGYGYTF
TRBV11-2	TRBJ2-2	.	few	TGTGCCAGCAGGATTCCCCCGGGGGGCAACACCGGGGAGCTGTTTTTT	CASRIPPGGNTGELFF
TRBV12-3/TRBV12-4	TRBJ1-4	.	many	TGTGCCAGCAGTCCGGGGACATCGGTAAATGAAAAACTGTTTTTT	CASSPGTSVNEKLFF
TRBV28	TRBJ2-5	.	many	TGTGCCAGCAGCTTCGCGGGAATTGCTAGATTCGACCAGTACTTC	CASSFAGIARFDQYF
TRBV28	TRBJ1-2	.	many	TGTGCCAGCAGTTTGGTCCTATCACCGGGAGGCTACACCTTC	CASSLVLSPGGYTF
TRBV19	TRBJ2-7	.	many	TGTGCCAGTAGTATGCGGGAAAACTACGAGCAGTACTTC	CASSMRENYEQYF
TRBV27	TRBJ1-5	.	many	TGTGCCAGCAGTTTATGGACTGGCGGCAATCAGCCCCAGCATTTT	CASSLWTGGNQPQHF
TRBV6-1	TRBJ1-5	.	many	TGTGCCAGCAGGCCTCAGGTATGGGGAAATCAGCCCCAGCATTTT	CASRPQVWGNQPQHF
TRBV27	TRBJ2-7	TRBD1	many	TGTGCCAGCAGGCAGGGGACAGGGTTAGGGTACGAGCAGTACTTC	CASRQGTGLGYEQYF
TRBV2	TRBJ2-7	.	many	TGTGCCAGCAGTGGGGAGGTGATGGAAGGGCACGAGCAGTACTTC	CASSGEVMEGHEQYF
TRBV20-1	TRBJ1-1	.	many	TGCAGTGCTAGAAACTCTGAAGGGTTCACTGAAGCTTTCTTT	CSARNSEGFTEAFF
TRBV11-2	TRBJ2-2	TRBD1	many	TGTGCCAGCAGCTTAAGGACAGGCGATACCGGGGAGCTGTTTTTT	CASSLRTGDTGELFF
TRBV30	TRBJ2-7	TRBD2	many	TGTGCCTGGAGGCTAGCGGGACCTGACGAGCAGTACTTC	CAWRLAGPDEQYF
TRBV6-5	TRBJ2-7	.	many	TGTGCCAGCAGTTACAGGCCTCCCCCCTACGAGCAGTACTTC	CASSYRPPPYEQYF
TRBV2	TRBJ2-7	.	many	TGTGCCAGCAGTGAAGCGCGTGGCGGCTATATCTTC	CASSEARGGYIF
TRBV6-2/TRBV6-3	TRBJ1-2	.	.	TGTGCCAGCGCCTCGGTGCAGGGAACCACCTATGGCTACACCTTC	CASASVQGTTYGYTF
TRBV16	TRBJ1-1	.	many	TGTGCCAGCGGGGGATGGCGAGACACTGAAGCTTTCTTT	CASGGWRDTEAFF